This T cell receptor (beta chain) was sequenced in a study of shared clonotypes between healthy human individuals. Study details: Aged between 18 and 49, the donors were a couple of women and three men.

The authors distributed each subset's genomic DNA evenly over several immunoSEQ plates. TCRdb's table, derived via immunoSEQ multiplex PCR, lists solely in-frame clones and lacks some. The sample has some 480,000 clones, 65% to 80% seen once; the top ten hold 9.5% to 15%. Donors were healthy HIV-negative adults without recently reported acute infections or vaccinations. Tens of millions of PBMCs served as the genomic DNA source for unsorted samples. Germline CDR1 MNHEY, CDR2 SMNVEV (reference sequence). Unmatched junction bases numbered 8, after V lost 3 bases and J lost 1 base. There are 17 residues in the CDR3.

This sequence originates from a woman aged 40 to 50 in good health. Some clones in this sample may be carry-over from other donors' samples. This chain joins TRBV27 and TRBJ2-7; 11 bases match TRBD2. The sample was PBMCs. CDR3 DNA: TGTGCCAGCAGTTTCTCCTTAGCGGGAGGGCGATCCTACGAGCAGTACTTC. It encodes CASSFSLAGGRSYEQYF.